This is a list of T cell receptor beta chains from one sample in a study of T cell changes during pregnancy in multiple sclerosis. The repertoire was sequenced with immunoSEQ multiplex PCR; TCRdb's copy has only in-frame clones and lacks some. The profile covers about 38,000 clones, with roughly nine tenths appearing a single time and just over 5.5% taken by the ten largest. The sample consisted of CD8+ T cells from peripheral blood mononuclear cells, taken in the third trimester of pregnancy. Receptor source: a female donor with multiple sclerosis, enrolled in a pregnancy study. The CDR3 runs from the conserved cysteine through the conserved F or W. D genes are given only for firm matches. The listing skips clone size in some rows; elsewhere it reads once, few, many or a size class.

CDR3 length: 14
J gene: TRBJ1-5
clone size: -
V gene: TRBV21-1
D gene: -
CDR3 DNA: TGTGCCAGCAGCAAAGCTACCTACAATCAGCCCCAGCATTTT
CDR3 protein: CASSKATYNQPQHF

CDR3 length: 14
J gene: TRBJ1-1
clone size: -
V gene: TRBV5-4
D gene: TRBD1
CDR3 DNA: TGTGCCAGCAACTTGGGACAGGGGCCCACTGAAGCTTTCTTT
CDR3 protein: CASNLGQGPTEAFF

CDR3 length: 16
J gene: TRBJ2-3
clone size: -
V gene: TRBV11-3
D gene: TRBD2
CDR3 DNA: TGTGCCAGCAGTCCAGCGGGAGGGATGGTCACAGATACGCAGTATTTT
CDR3 protein: CASSPAGGMVTDTQYF

CDR3 length: 13
J gene: TRBJ1-5
clone size: -
V gene: TRBV29-1
D gene: TRBD1
CDR3 DNA: TGCAGCGCGCGGACAGGGGAAGGGCAGCCCCAGCATTTT
CDR3 protein: CSARTGEGQPQHF

CDR3 length: 14
J gene: TRBJ2-7
clone size: -
V gene: TRBV6-6
D gene: TRBD2
CDR3 DNA: TGTGCCAGCAGTTATACTAGCGACTACTACGAGCAGTACTTC
CDR3 protein: CASSYTSDYYEQYF

CDR3 length: 15
J gene: TRBJ2-1
clone size: -
V gene: TRBV6-6
D gene: TRBD2
CDR3 DNA: TGTGCCAGCACCGAACCGGGACTAGCTCTTAATGAGCAGTTCTTC
CDR3 protein: CASTEPGLALNEQFF

CDR3 length: 13
J gene: TRBJ2-7
clone size: once
V gene: TRBV10-3
D gene: -
CDR3 DNA: TGTGCCATCAGTGAGGACTTAACCTACGAGCAGTACTTC
CDR3 protein: CAISEDLTYEQYF

CDR3 length: 15
J gene: TRBJ2-3
clone size: -
V gene: TRBV9
D gene: TRBD2
CDR3 DNA: TGTGCCAGCAGCTCCCGAGGCGGGAGGACAGATACGCAGTATTTT
CDR3 protein: CASSSRGGRTDTQYF

CDR3 length: 13
J gene: TRBJ2-7
clone size: -
V gene: TRBV5-1
D gene: TRBD1
CDR3 DNA: TGCGCCAGCAGCTTAGGGACAGGGTACGAGCAGTACTTC
CDR3 protein: CASSLGTGYEQYF

CDR3 length: 12
J gene: TRBJ1-2
clone size: -
V gene: TRBV19
D gene: -
CDR3 DNA: TGTGCCAGTATCCTAGTCAACTATGGCTACACCTTC
CDR3 protein: CASILVNYGYTF

CDR3 length: 15
J gene: TRBJ2-7
clone size: -
V gene: TRBV11-3
D gene: TRBD2
CDR3 DNA: TGTGCCAGCAGCTTCGGAGCGGGAGTGGAATACGAGCAGTACTTC
CDR3 protein: CASSFGAGVEYEQYF

CDR3 length: 16
J gene: TRBJ2-2
clone size: -
V gene: TRBV9
D gene: TRBD2
CDR3 DNA: TGTGCCAGCAGCGTAGCTAGCGGAGCGAACACCGGGGAGCTGTTTTTT
CDR3 protein: CASSVASGANTGELFF

CDR3 length: 11
J gene: TRBJ1-2
clone size: once
V gene: TRBV9
D gene: -
CDR3 DNA: TGTGCCAGCAGAACAGGCCATGGCTACACCTTC
CDR3 protein: CASRTGHGYTF

CDR3 length: 15
J gene: TRBJ2-1
clone size: -
V gene: TRBV27
D gene: -
CDR3 DNA: TGTGCCAGCAGTTTGAGTTCGGCGGGGAACAATGAGCAGTTCTTC
CDR3 protein: CASSLSSAGNNEQFF

CDR3 length: 15
J gene: TRBJ2-1
clone size: -
V gene: TRBV27
D gene: -
CDR3 DNA: TGTGCCAGCAGTTTCCTAGCGGACAGCCACAATGAGCAGTTCTTC
CDR3 protein: CASSFLADSHNEQFF

CDR3 length: 13
J gene: TRBJ2-7
clone size: -
V gene: TRBV28
D gene: TRBD1
CDR3 DNA: TGTGCCAGTCGACAGGGAGCAGCTGACGAGCAGTACTTC
CDR3 protein: CASRQGAADEQYF

CDR3 length: 15
J gene: TRBJ1-4
clone size: -
V gene: TRBV7-9
D gene: -
CDR3 DNA: TGTGCCAGCAGCGATCGGGGGGCAACTAATGAAAAACTGTTTTTT
CDR3 protein: CASSDRGATNEKLFF

CDR3 length: 12
J gene: TRBJ1-6
clone size: -
V gene: TRBV19
D gene: -
CDR3 DNA: TGTGCCAGTAGACACGAGGGTTCACCCCTCCACTTT
CDR3 protein: CASRHEGSPLHF

CDR3 length: 13
J gene: TRBJ2-7
clone size: -
V gene: TRBV25-1
D gene: TRBD2
CDR3 DNA: TGTGCCACGGGGGCTAGCGGGAGCTACGAGCAGTACTTC
CDR3 protein: CATGASGSYEQYF

CDR3 length: 13
J gene: TRBJ2-5
clone size: -
V gene: TRBV25-1
D gene: -
CDR3 DNA: TGTGCCAGCAGTGACGCAGGCCAAGAGACCCAGTACTTC
CDR3 protein: CASSDAGQETQYF

CDR3 length: 13
J gene: TRBJ2-2
clone size: -
V gene: TRBV19
D gene: -
CDR3 DNA: TGTGCCACCGGGACAACGAACACCGGGGAGCTGTTTTTT
CDR3 protein: CATGTTNTGELFF

CDR3 length: 12
J gene: TRBJ1-1
clone size: -
V gene: TRBV19
D gene: -
CDR3 DNA: TGTGCCAGTAGTAATATCGGGACTGAAGCTTTCTTT
CDR3 protein: CASSNIGTEAFF

CDR3 length: 15
J gene: TRBJ2-1
clone size: -
V gene: TRBV5-1
D gene: TRBD1
CDR3 DNA: TGCGCCAGCAGGACCGGGACAGGGGACTACAATGAGCAGTTCTTC
CDR3 protein: CASRTGTGDYNEQFF

CDR3 length: 16
J gene: TRBJ2-2
clone size: -
V gene: TRBV9
D gene: TRBD2
CDR3 DNA: TGTGCCAGCAGCGTGAGCCGGACTAGCGGGTCCGGGGAGCTGTTTTTT
CDR3 protein: CASSVSRTSGSGELFF

CDR3 length: 15
J gene: TRBJ1-3
clone size: -
V gene: TRBV4-3
D gene: TRBD1
CDR3 DNA: TGCGCCAGCAGCCAAGGGACAGGGTGGGAAAACACCATATATTTT
CDR3 protein: CASSQGTGWENTIYF

CDR3 length: 16
J gene: TRBJ2-2
clone size: -
V gene: TRBV4-1
D gene: TRBD2
CDR3 DNA: TGCGCCAGCAGCCAAGCGATAGCGGGAGGTACCGGGGAGCTGTTTTTT
CDR3 protein: CASSQAIAGGTGELFF

CDR3 length: 13
J gene: TRBJ2-1
clone size: -
V gene: TRBV29-1
D gene: TRBD2
CDR3 DNA: TGCAGCGTTGTGACTAGCGGCTACAATGAGCAGTTCTTC
CDR3 protein: CSVVTSGYNEQFF

CDR3 length: 17
J gene: TRBJ2-3
clone size: few
V gene: TRBV4-1
D gene: TRBD1
CDR3 DNA: TGCGCCAGCAGCCAAGAGTGGGGGGACAGGGGAACAGATACGCAGTATTTT
CDR3 protein: CASSQEWGDRGTDTQYF

CDR3 length: 15
J gene: TRBJ2-7
clone size: -
V gene: TRBV7-3
D gene: -
CDR3 DNA: TGTGCCAGCAGCTTAAATGGCGGGTCGGGCTACGAGCAGTACTTC
CDR3 protein: CASSLNGGSGYEQYF

CDR3 length: 18
J gene: TRBJ2-3
clone size: -
V gene: TRBV29-1
D gene: TRBD2
CDR3 DNA: TGCAGCGTTGAATCGGGACTAGCGGGAGGGCCAGGATCTGATACGCAGTATTTT
CDR3 protein: CSVESGLAGGPGSDTQYF

CDR3 length: 16
J gene: TRBJ2-1
clone size: -
V gene: TRBV4-1
D gene: TRBD1
CDR3 DNA: TGCGCCAGCAGCCAAGCACAGGGGGCCCCCTACAATGAGCAGTTCTTC
CDR3 protein: CASSQAQGAPYNEQFF

CDR3 length: 15
J gene: TRBJ1-5
clone size: -
V gene: TRBV6-6
D gene: TRBD1
CDR3 DNA: TGTGCCAGCAGTTCAGAGGGGGCCCGCAATCAGCCCCAGCATTTT
CDR3 protein: CASSSEGARNQPQHF

CDR3 length: 15
J gene: TRBJ2-1
clone size: -
V gene: TRBV11-3
D gene: TRBD2
CDR3 DNA: TGTGCCAGCAGCGCCAGACTAGCGGGGTACAATGAGCAGTTCTTC
CDR3 protein: CASSARLAGYNEQFF

CDR3 length: 12
J gene: TRBJ2-7
clone size: -
V gene: TRBV15
D gene: -
CDR3 DNA: TGTGCCACCAGCGGGTACGGAGCCGAGCAGTACTTC
CDR3 protein: CATSGYGAEQYF

CDR3 length: 12
J gene: TRBJ2-1
clone size: -
V gene: TRBV19
D gene: -
CDR3 DNA: TGTGCCAGTACGGGCTCCTACAATGAGCAGTTCTTC
CDR3 protein: CASTGSYNEQFF

CDR3 length: 18
J gene: TRBJ2-1
clone size: -
V gene: TRBV7-9
D gene: TRBD2
CDR3 DNA: TGTGCCAGCAGTTCCACCACTAGGACTAGCGGGATCTACAATGAGCAGTTCTTC
CDR3 protein: CASSSTTRTSGIYNEQFF

CDR3 length: 14
J gene: TRBJ2-7
clone size: -
V gene: TRBV7-9
D gene: -
CDR3 DNA: TGTGCCAGCAGCGCTTTTGGCGGGACCTACGAGCAGTACTTC
CDR3 protein: CASSAFGGTYEQYF

CDR3 length: 14
J gene: TRBJ2-7
clone size: -
V gene: TRBV9
D gene: -
CDR3 DNA: TGTGCCAGCAGCGTCCGGGACAACTCCTACGAGCAGTACTTC
CDR3 protein: CASSVRDNSYEQYF